This TCR beta chain was recovered during a study of blood T cell repertoires in COVID-19. Overall study: Whether acute or convalescent, the COVID-19 samples came from the United States, Italy and Spain.

This clone was counted a few times. Sequencing used immunoSEQ multiplex PCR; TCRdb keeps in-frame clones, though not all of them. Among tens of thousands of clones listed, 75% to 90% were seen once. V was shortened by 2 bases and J by 0 bases, with 10 bases between the two germline ends. Per the germline V gene, CDR1 is KGHSH and CDR2 is LQKENI. The CDR3 spans 15 residues. Sequencing was carried out using peripheral blood. The chain is built from TRBV18 and TRBJ1-2, with D unresolved. This TCR was sampled from a human donor with acute or convalescent COVID-19. The donor label of this sample is uncertain. CDR3 sequence: CASSPTLEANYGYTF. The CDR3 region has the DNA TGTGCCAGCTCACCAACTCTAGAGGCTAACTATGGCTACACCTTC.